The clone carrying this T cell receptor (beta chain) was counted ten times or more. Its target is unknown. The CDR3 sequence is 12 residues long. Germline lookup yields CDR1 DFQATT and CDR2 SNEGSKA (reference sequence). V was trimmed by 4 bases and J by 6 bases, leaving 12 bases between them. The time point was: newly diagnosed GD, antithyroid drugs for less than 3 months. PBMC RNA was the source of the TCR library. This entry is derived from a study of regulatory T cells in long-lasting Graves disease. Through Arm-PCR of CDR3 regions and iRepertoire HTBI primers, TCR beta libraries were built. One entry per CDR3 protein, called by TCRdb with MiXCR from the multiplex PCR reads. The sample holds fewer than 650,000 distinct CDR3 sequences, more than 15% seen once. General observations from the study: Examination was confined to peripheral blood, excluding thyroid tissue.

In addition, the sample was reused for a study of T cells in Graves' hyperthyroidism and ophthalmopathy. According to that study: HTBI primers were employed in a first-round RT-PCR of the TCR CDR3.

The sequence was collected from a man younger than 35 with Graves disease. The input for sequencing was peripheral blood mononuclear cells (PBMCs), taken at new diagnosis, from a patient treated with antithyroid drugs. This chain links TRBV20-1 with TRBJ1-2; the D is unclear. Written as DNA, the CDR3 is TGCAGTGCTAAAAGGACTGCCGATGGCTACACCTTC. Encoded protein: CSAKRTADGYTF.